The 20 T cell receptor beta chains presented below share a single source sample, sequenced in a study of radiotherapy plus CTLA-4 blockade in lung cancer (dated by TCRdb to 2017 to 2018). The receptor library was made with the immunoSEQ multiplex PCR assay. Here the immuneACCESS table is served through TCRdb, limited to in-frame sequences with V and J called. Missing clones are a known gap in these copies; in checked studies unresolved V genes cover under half, and the rest lacks a known reason. The sample table holds over 85,000 clones, of which approximately 75% were seen once. 2.8% of the sample goes to the ten largest clones. The sequencing used peripheral blood, collected from a patient treated with radiotherapy plus ipilimumab. The receptors derive from a human donor with non-small cell lung cancer who had a partial response to radiotherapy plus ipilimumab. Some clones in this sample may be carry-over from other donors' samples.

The chain combines TRBV28 with TRBJ1-1; D is perhaps TRBD1 (6 bases). Germline CDR1 reads MDHEN; CDR2 reads SYDVKM. This CDR3 comprises 18 residues. Trimming took off 4 bases at V and 0 bases at J, with 21 bases between the two ends. The CDR3 DNA reads as TGTGCCAGCAGTTGGGTGACAGGACCCTTAGCCATGAACACTGAAGCTTTCTTT. This codes for CASSWVTGPLAMNTEAFF.

The chain is built from TRBV7-6 and TRBJ2-5, with TRBD2 as a possible D gene (5 bases). From germline, CDR1 is SGHVS and CDR2 FNYEAQ. CDR3 size: 14 residues. V dropped 1 base and J dropped 3 bases, with 9 bases sitting between them. The CDR3 DNA reads TGTGCCAGCAGCTTAGTATCGACTAAAGAGACCCAGTACTTC. Translated: CASSLVSTKETQYF.

V gene TRBV7-9 combines with J gene TRBJ1-6; D may be TRBD1 (5 bases). This CDR3 has 15 residues. V lost 7 bases and J 0 bases, leaving 10 bases between the germline ends. Germline V CDR1 and CDR2: SEHNR, FQNEAQ (reference sequence). The CDR3 spells CASTGGGSYNSPLHF. The CDR3 coding sequence is TGTGCCAGCACCGGGGGAGGCTCCTATAATTCACCCCTCCACTTT.

The gene calls are TRBV6-6 and TRBJ1-2; TRBD1 aligns across 9 bases. The J segment lost 7 bases and the V segment lost 5 bases, leaving 8 bases of the junction unmatched. Germline assignment: CDR1 MNHNY and CDR2 SVGAGI (reference sequence). CDR3 size: 14 residues. The CDR3 DNA follows: TGTGCCAGCAGTACGGTGGACAGGGGTGGTGGCTACACCTTC. Its translation is CASSTVDRGGGYTF.

The chain employs TRBV5-1 and TRBJ1-5; tentative D call: TRBD1 (6 bases). V shed 0 bases and J shed 5 bases, with 15 bases lying between them. The CDR3 runs to 16 residues. Per germline, CDR1 SGHRS and CDR2 YFSETQ. The CDR3 sequence is CASSLAPVGADQPQHF. CDR3 DNA sequence: TGCGCCAGCAGCTTGGCCCCCGTGGGGGCGGATCAGCCCCAGCATTTT.

The rearrangement joins TRBV19 to TRBJ1-1; 7 bases agree with TRBD1. Germline CDR1 reads LNHDA; CDR2 reads SQIVND (reference sequence). J gave up 5 bases and V 1 base, and 10 bases lay outside the gene matches. CDR3 length: 16 residues. CDR3 bases: TGTGCCAGTAGTATAGGGACAGGAAGGTGGACGACTGAAGCTTTCTTT. This sequence encodes CASSIGTGRWTTEAFF.

This rearrangement joins TRBV5-4 to TRBJ1-1; D is unresolved. Looked up from germline, CDR1 is SGHNT and CDR2 is YYREEE (reference sequence). Trimming took off 4 bases at V and 5 bases at J, with 15 bases between the two ends. The CDR3 length is 14 residues. CDR3 coding DNA: TGTGCCAGCAGCGACCCCCGGGGAAGGACTGAAGCTTTCTTT. Amino acid sequence: CASSDPRGRTEAFF.

In DNA, the CDR3 is TGCGCCAGCAGCTTGGCGGGACAGGCCTTCACAGATACGCAGTATTTT. Protein sequence: CASSLAGQAFTDTQYF. The gene calls are TRBV5-1 and TRBJ2-3, with 8 bases fitting TRBD1. The junction had 5 bases not matched to a gene; V was cut back by 0 bases and J by 2 bases. The CDR3 length is 16 residues. The germline CDR1 and CDR2 sequences are SGHRS and YFSETQ.

The chain uses TRBV6-5 and TRBJ1-5; D gene ambiguous. The CDR3 has 13 residues. V gave up 4 bases and J gave up 5 bases, with 9 bases separating them. Germline CDR1 MNHEY, CDR2 SVGAGI. The DNA for the CDR3 is TGTGCCAGCAGTTTTACAGCTTATCAGCCCCAGCATTTT. Protein sequence: CASSFTAYQPQHF.

Here the CDR3 reads CASSVATTGGGETQYF. Written as DNA, the CDR3 is TGTGCCAGCAGCGTAGCTACGACAGGGGGTGGAGAGACCCAGTACTTC. This chain uses TRBV9 with TRBJ2-5; 9 nucleotides line up with TRBD1. The CDR3 loop spans 16 amino acids. With V trimmed by 0 bases and J by 4 bases, 7 bases remained unmatched. CDR1 SGDLS and CDR2 YYNGEE come from the germline V gene.

This CDR3 reads CASSQVNRGRNLNTEAFF. Written as DNA, the CDR3 is TGCGCCAGCAGCCAAGTAAACAGGGGGCGAAACCTGAACACTGAAGCTTTCTTT. The chain links TRBV4-3 to TRBJ1-1; 9 positions match TRBD1. The CDR3 is made up of 18 amino acids. V was clipped by 1 base and J by 0 bases; unmatched bases: 9. Germline CDR1 is LGHNA and CDR2 is YSLEER.

A single count supports this clone. The rearrangement joins TRBV29-1 to TRBJ2-1; D remains ambiguous. Per germline, CDR1 SQVTM and CDR2 ANQGSEA. The CDR3 covers 12 residues. The V end was cut by 7 bases, the J end by 3 bases, with 10 bases between. The CDR3 sequence is CSARGDYNEQFF. Written as DNA, the CDR3 is TGCAGCGCTCGCGGTGACTACAATGAGCAGTTCTTC.

J is TRBJ2-1 and V is TRBV7-8, with 9 nucleotides matching TRBD2. CDR3 length equals 17 residues. V shed 3 bases and J 2 bases; nucleotides not matched to a gene: 8. Germline CDR1 is SGHVS and CDR2 is FQNEAQ. CDR3 protein: CASSFRGGRAPYNEQFF. The CDR3 coding sequence is TGTGCCAGCAGCTTCAGAGGCGGGAGGGCCCCCTACAATGAGCAGTTCTTC.

This chain links TRBV6-1 with TRBJ2-7, with D unclear. The V end was cut by 4 bases, the J end by 2 bases, with 9 bases between. Germline V CDR1 and CDR2: MNHNS, SASEGT. This CDR3 has 13 amino acids. CDR3 amino acids: CASSASGTYEQYF. The CDR3 bases are TGTGCCAGCAGTGCGTCTGGCACCTACGAGCAGTACTTC.

This chain joins TRBV28 and TRBJ2-5, with TRBD1 matching 8 bases. The V segment lost 8 bases and the J segment 5 bases; nucleotides outside the gene matches: 10. CDR3 length: 14 amino acids. The germline CDR1 and CDR2 sequences are MDHEN and SYDVKM. CDR3 residues: CASRGRGHWETQYF. The CDR3 bases are TGTGCCAGCCGAGGCAGGGGGCATTGGGAGACCCAGTACTTC.

With respect to this clone: The same CDR3 arises from other DNA sequences in this sample as well. The chain combines TRBV7-3 with TRBJ2-1, with TRBD2 identical over 8 bases. The CDR3 has 15 residues. Germline values: CDR1 SGHTA, CDR2 FQGTGA. Trimming cost V 2 bases and J 2 bases; bases outside gene matches: 2. The CDR3 nucleotides read TGTGCCAGCAGCTTAGCGGGAGGTCCCTACAATGAGCAGTTCTTC. Translated, it gives CASSLAGGPYNEQFF.

The chain combines TRBV29-1 with TRBJ1-1; TRBD1 is a possible D gene (5 bases). The V and J ends lost 1 base and 6 bases respectively, with 9 bases between them. Germline CDR1 and CDR2: SQVTM and ANQGSEA. The CDR3 loop spans 12 amino acids. The CDR3 bases are TGCAGCGTTGAAGGAGCAGGGTCTGAAGCTTTCTTT. Protein: CSVEGAGSEAFF.

This clone has more than one count but fewer than ten. J is TRBJ2-7 and V is TRBV7-9; 7 nucleotides agree with TRBD1. The CDR3 loop spans 13 amino acids. Germline assignment: CDR1 SEHNR and CDR2 FQNEAQ (reference sequence). Germline trimming cut 6 bases from V and 6 bases from J; bases unmatched to any gene: 8. In DNA form, the CDR3 reads TGTGCCAGCAGGTTGGGACAGTTAGGCGAGCAGTACTTC. Protein: CASRLGQLGEQYF.

This clone was observed a handful of times. This chain links TRBV7-2 with TRBJ1-2; 7 bases align to TRBD1. The J segment lost 6 bases and the V segment lost 5 bases, leaving 15 bases of the junction unmatched. This CDR3 spans 16 amino acids. Germline CDR1 SGHTA, CDR2 FQGNSA. In DNA form, the CDR3 reads TGTGCCAGCAGCCCAGCGGGAGACAGGGTAGGGCATGGCTACACCTTC. Its translation: CASSPAGDRVGHGYTF.

The V call is TRBV15, the J call TRBJ1-2; D uncertain. Trimming took off 1 base at V and 0 bases at J, with 9 bases between the two ends. The germline V gene has CDR1 LNHNV and CDR2 YYDKDF (reference sequence). The CDR3 is 15 residues long. CDR3 sequence reads: CATSRARVANYGYTF. The CDR3 region has the DNA TGTGCCACCAGCAGAGCACGGGTAGCTAACTATGGCTACACCTTC. The entire variable domain, with the rest obtained from reference TRBV15 and TRBJ1-2, is as follows: DAMVIQNPRYQVTQFGKPVTLSCSQTLNHNVMYWYQQKSSQAPKLLFHYYDKDFNNEADTPDNFQSRRPNTSFCFLDIRSPGLGDTAMYLCATSRARVANYGYTFGSGTRLTVV.